This T cell receptor (beta chain) is from a study of tumor-infiltrating lymphocytes in primary liver carcinoma. About the study: Ranging in age from 30 to 69 years, the patients were men and women. Samples yielded about 3.65 to 7.5 million productive TCRbeta reads, similar across tissue types.

Total RNA amounting to 500 ng was the source from which TCR beta cDNA was made with a constant-region primer. Modified slightly, ARM-PCR produced TCR beta libraries over three nested multiplex PCR rounds. TCRdb called the multiplex PCR reads again in MiXCR, with one record for every CDR3 protein. In the table there are 45,000 to 55,000 distinct CDR3 sequences, over 65% of which are singletons. Without any cell sorting, about 20-31 mg of bulk tissue yielded co-extracted RNA and DNA. This clonotype was recorded only once. The germline gene is not matched at one end of the junction; a read error may be the cause. What was sequenced was liver tumor tissue from sampling region 2. The sample's subset: tumor region T2, inferior pole. This receptor was obtained from a man aged 40-49 years with primary liver carcinoma and hepatitis B virus infection.

The CDR3 DNA reads TGTGCCAGCAAAGACAAGGGCTACGAGCAATACTTC. It translates to CASKDKGYEQYF. The rearrangement uses TRBV6-2 or TRBV6-3 and TRBJ2-7, with D unresolved. The germline V gene encodes CDR1 MNHEY and CDR2 SVGEGT. The CDR3 extends over 12 amino acids.